Below, 11 T cell receptor beta chains from the same sample are listed, as sequenced in a study of cytotoxic CD8 clonotypes in ibrutinib-treated CLL (dated by TCRdb to about 2021). The library relied on the immunoSEQ multiplex PCR assay. TCRdb re-hosts the immuneACCESS table, in-frame sequences only. Its copies lack some clones; in the studies checked, an unresolved V gene accounts for under half of them, and the cause for the rest is not known. The sample table records 50,000 or so clones; 75% to 90% of these occur just once. Roughly 20% of the sample belongs to the ten largest clones. The time point label corresponds to: 24 months on ibrutinib. Source: PBMCs, taken after 24 months of ibrutinib treatment. The receptors shown here come from a human donor with chronic lymphocytic leukemia.

The rearrangement links TRBV7-9 to TRBJ2-5, with 9 positions matching TRBD1. Germline V gene lookup returns CDR1 SEHNR and CDR2 FQNEAQ (reference sequence). Trimming at V came to 2 bases and at J to 13 bases, leaving 14 bases not matched to a gene. CDR3 size: 15 residues. Written as DNA, the CDR3 is TGTGCCAGCAGCTTATCCGGGACAGGGTCTGTGTCCCCGTACTTC. Translating gives CASSLSGTGSVSPYF.

The gene calls are TRBV5-1 and TRBJ2-1; D unresolved. The germline gives CDR1 SGHRS, CDR2 YFSETQ. The CDR3 is 14 residues long. V was pared by 0 bases and J by 8 bases, with 12 bases between. The CDR3 DNA reads TGCGCCAGCAGCTTGGGGGCCAGTAGGGATGAGCAGTTCTTC. Translating it yields CASSLGASRDEQFF.

This chain uses TRBV18 with TRBJ2-3, with a tentative D call TRBD2 (6 bases). Looked up from germline, CDR1 is KGHSH and CDR2 is LQKENI. Trimming took 5 bases from V and 11 from J, leaving 11 bases between them. CDR3 length equals 11 residues. The CDR3 reads CASSGSSEQYF. The CDR3 nucleotides are TGTGCCAGCTCAGGGTCTAGCGAGCAGTATTTT. Complete variable domain (other parts from reference TRBV18 and TRBJ2-3): NAGVMQNPRHLVRRRGQEARLRCSPMKGHSHVYWYRQLPEEGLKFMVYLQKENIIDESGMPKERFSAEFPKEGPSILRIQQVVRGDSAAYFCASSGSSEQYFGPGTRLTVL.

About this clone: Mismatch with germline at one junction end may stem from a read error. The V call is TRBV30, the J call TRBJ2-5; possibly TRBD1 for D (5 bases). The V gene's germline CDR1 is GTSNPN and CDR2 SVGIG (reference sequence). This CDR3 comprises 15 residues. Here the CDR3 DNA reads TGTGCCTGGAGTGAAACAGGTAACGAAGGAGAGGCCCAGTACTTC. It is translated as CAWSETGNEGEAQYF.

The V gene is TRBV5-1, the J gene TRBJ1-1, with unresolved D. The V gene lost 2 bases and the J gene lost 2 bases, with 10 bases spanning the gap. The germline V gene has CDR1 SGHRS and CDR2 YFSETQ. This CDR3 has 14 residues. The CDR3 bases are TGCGCCAGCAGCTTCGGTCAGCCTAACACTGAAGCTTTCTTT. This gives the protein CASSFGQPNTEAFF. Drawing the rest from reference TRBV5-1 and TRBJ1-1, the complete variable domain is KAGVTQTPRYLIKTRGQQVTLSCSPISGHRSVSWYQQTPGQGLQFLFEYFSETQRNKGNFPGRFSGRQFSNSRSEMNVSTLELGDSALYLCASSFGQPNTEAFFGQGTRLTVV.

This clone was recorded only once. The chain uses TRBV6-1 and TRBJ2-2; D gene uncertain. The length of the CDR3 is 13 residues. Trimming took 7 bases from V and 2 from J, leaving 8 bases between them. Per the germline V gene, CDR1 is MNHNS and CDR2 is SASEGT. The CDR3, as DNA: TGTGCCAGCATCTGGGGTAACACCGGGGAGCTGTTTTTT. Protein product: CASIWGNTGELFF.

The gene calls are TRBV7-8 and TRBJ1-1; D is undetermined. Trimming cost V 3 bases and J 5 bases, with 7 bases left between them. In germline, CDR1 is SGHVS, CDR2 FQNEAQ. This CDR3 has 12 residues. The CDR3 DNA follows: TGTGCCAGCAGCTTCCTTATGACTGAAGCTTTCTTT. Translation gives CASSFLMTEAFF. Together with reference TRBV7-8 and TRBJ1-1, the CDR3 gives the full variable domain: GAGVSQSPRYKVAKRGQDVALRCDPISGHVSLFWYQQALGQGPEFLTYFQNEAQLDKSGLPSDRFFAERPEGSVSTLKIQRTQQEDSAVYLCASSFLMTEAFFGQGTRLTVV.

The chain combines TRBV19 with TRBJ1-1; D gene uncertain. CDR3 size: 14 residues. V lost 6 bases to trimming and J lost 1 base, with 12 bases between them. Germline CDR1 LNHDA, CDR2 SQIVND (reference sequence). The CDR3 loop is CASRSVSKNTEAFF. In DNA, the CDR3 is TGTGCCAGTAGATCGGTATCAAAGAACACTGAAGCTTTCTTT.

The chain has TRBV11-2 and TRBJ1-1; perhaps TRBD1 as D (6 bases). The CDR3 consists of 14 residues. Trimming removed 5 bases from V and 6 bases from J, with 16 bases in between. Per germline, CDR1 SGHAT and CDR2 FQNNGV. CDR3 sequence reads: CASSTNRAGAEAFF. CDR3 nucleotides: TGTGCCAGCAGCACCAACAGGGCGGGGGCTGAAGCTTTCTTT. Full variable domain (rest looked up from reference TRBV11-2 and TRBJ1-1): EAGVAQSPRYKIIEKRQSVAFWCNPISGHATLYWYQQILGQGPKLLIQFQNNGVVDDSQLPKDRFSAERLKGVDSTLKIQPAKLEDSAVYLCASSTNRAGAEAFFGQGTRLTVV.

This chain links TRBV5-1 with TRBJ2-1; 15 bases agree with TRBD2. CDR3 size: 16 residues. With 0 bases clipped from V and 7 bases from J, the junction kept 2 bases outside the gene matches. The germline gives CDR1 SGHRS, CDR2 YFSETQ. The CDR3, as DNA: TGCGCCAGCAGCTTGGGGACTAGCGGGAGGGTAAATGAGCAGTTCTTC. Protein: CASSLGTSGRVNEQFF.

The chain recombines TRBV6-6 with TRBJ2-5; D is unclear. CDR1 is MNHNY, CDR2 SVGAGI, per germline (reference sequence). The V end was cut by 5 bases, the J end by 3 bases, with 4 bases between. The CDR3 spans 11 residues. Here the CDR3 reads CASSQKETQYF. The CDR3 nucleotides are TGTGCCAGCAGTCAGAAAGAGACCCAGTACTTC.